This TCR beta chain was profiled in a study of CDR3 diversity in severe acne. On this clonotype: One end of the junction does not line up with germline, which may come from a read error.

The V gene's germline CDR1 is MNHEY and CDR2 SVGAGI. The CDR3 sequence is 13 residues long. MiXCR, applied by TCRdb to the PCR reads, yields one record per CDR3 protein. The data contain fewer than 100,000 distinct CDR3 sequences, around 49% of them singletons. The rearrangement joins TRBV6-5 to TRBJ2-2; the D gene is possibly TRBD2 (6 bases). The origin of this receptor is a male donor in good health, without acne. Sequencing input: blood. DNA for the CDR3: TGTGCCAGTAGTTACGAGAGGGGCGGGGAGCTGTTGTTT. This translates into CASSYERGGELLF.